These T cell receptor beta chains were read from a single sample in a study of blood T cell repertoires in COVID-19. Assay used: immunoSEQ multiplex PCR; TCRdb lists only in-frame clones, some missing. The sample lists some 390,000 clones, approximately 90% occurring once. What was sequenced was PBMCs or T cells enriched from blood (not recorded which). These receptors were collected from a man in his thirties or forties who had recovered from COVID-19. CDR3s include the opening cysteine and the closing phenylalanine or tryptophan. D genes are given only for firm matches. Some rows have no size entry. The others give once, few or many, or a class for an expanded clone.

clone_size: NA; v_call: TRBV5-1; j_call: TRBJ2-1; d_call: TRBD1; cdr3_nt: TGCGCCAGCAGCCCAGGACAGGGGGCCTACAATGAGCAGTTCTTC; cdr3_aa: CASSPGQGAYNEQFF
clone_size: NA; v_call: TRBV28; j_call: TRBJ2-1; d_call: TRBD2; cdr3_nt: TGTGCCAGCAGTTACACTAGCGGGGCCTCCTACAATGAGCAGTTCTTC; cdr3_aa: CASSYTSGASYNEQFF
clone_size: NA; v_call: TRBV3-1/TRBV3-2; j_call: TRBJ1-2; d_call: NA; cdr3_nt: TGTGCCAGCAGCCAAGCGGCGGGATTTAACTATGGCTACACCTTC; cdr3_aa: CASSQAAGFNYGYTF
clone_size: NA; v_call: TRBV27; j_call: TRBJ2-5; d_call: NA; cdr3_nt: TGTGCCAGCAAGCCAGGACAGCTTCAAGAGACCCAGTACTTC; cdr3_aa: CASKPGQLQETQYF
clone_size: NA; v_call: TRBV3-1/TRBV3-2; j_call: TRBJ2-7; d_call: TRBD2; cdr3_nt: TGTGCCAGCAGCCAAGGGACTAGCGGGATCTCCTACGAGCAGTACTTC; cdr3_aa: CASSQGTSGISYEQYF
clone_size: NA; v_call: TRBV11-2; j_call: TRBJ1-1; d_call: NA; cdr3_nt: TGTGCCAGCAGCCACAGGGTTAGGGACACTGAAGCTTTCTTT; cdr3_aa: CASSHRVRDTEAFF
clone_size: NA; v_call: TRBV3-1/TRBV3-2; j_call: TRBJ2-7; d_call: TRBD2; cdr3_nt: TGTGCCAGCAGCCAAGGTCAACGCCTCCATCGGGGGGTCGAGCAGTACTTC; cdr3_aa: CASSQGQRLHRGVEQYF
clone_size: NA; v_call: TRBV5-6; j_call: TRBJ2-1; d_call: TRBD2; cdr3_nt: TGTGCCAGCAGCTTGGATGAGGGGAGGGGAAATGAGCAGTTCTTC; cdr3_aa: CASSLDEGRGNEQFF
clone_size: NA; v_call: TRBV18; j_call: TRBJ2-5; d_call: NA; cdr3_nt: TGTGCCAGCTCACCCTCGACAGAGCCTCTGGGGACCCAGTACTTC; cdr3_aa: CASSPSTEPLGTQYF
clone_size: NA; v_call: TRBV28; j_call: TRBJ1-2; d_call: NA; cdr3_nt: TGTGCCAGCAGTGAATCAGGGGTTCCCGATGGCTACACCTTC; cdr3_aa: CASSESGVPDGYTF
clone_size: NA; v_call: TRBV15; j_call: TRBJ2-1; d_call: TRBD2; cdr3_nt: TGTGCCACCAGCAGAACCCTAGCGGGAGGGCCTTTTGAGCAGTTCTTC; cdr3_aa: CATSRTLAGGPFEQFF
clone_size: once; v_call: TRBV29-1; j_call: TRBJ2-3; d_call: NA; cdr3_nt: TGCAGCGTCCCTAATACGCAGTATTTT; cdr3_aa: CSVPNTQYF
clone_size: NA; v_call: TRBV3-1/TRBV3-2; j_call: TRBJ1-1; d_call: NA; cdr3_nt: TGTGCCAGCAGCCTTAACCCGGTGAGTCGCACTGAAGCTTTCTTT; cdr3_aa: CASSLNPVSRTEAFF
clone_size: NA; v_call: TRBV10-1; j_call: TRBJ1-2; d_call: NA; cdr3_nt: TGCGCCAGCAGTGAGTCCACTCTATATGGCTACACCTTC; cdr3_aa: CASSESTLYGYTF
clone_size: NA; v_call: TRBV19; j_call: TRBJ1-4; d_call: TRBD1; cdr3_nt: TGTGCCAGTACCCTCGGGACAGCCTCTCATGAAAAACTGTTTTTT; cdr3_aa: CASTLGTASHEKLFF
clone_size: NA; v_call: TRBV2; j_call: TRBJ1-5; d_call: TRBD1; cdr3_nt: TGTGCCACCAGAGGACAGGATAGCAATCAGCCCCAGCATTTT; cdr3_aa: CATRGQDSNQPQHF
clone_size: NA; v_call: TRBV3-1/TRBV3-2; j_call: TRBJ1-3; d_call: NA; cdr3_nt: TGTGCCAGCAGCTCCGCCGGAGGCACTGGAAACACCATATATTTT; cdr3_aa: CASSSAGGTGNTIYF
clone_size: NA; v_call: TRBV29-1; j_call: TRBJ2-3; d_call: TRBD1; cdr3_nt: TGCAGCGTTGGGGGACAGGGATTCTCCTCGGCCACAGATACGCAGTATTTT; cdr3_aa: CSVGGQGFSSATDTQYF
clone_size: NA; v_call: TRBV19; j_call: TRBJ1-2; d_call: NA; cdr3_nt: TGTGCCAGTAGTATTGAGGGTCGCTATGGCTACACCTTC; cdr3_aa: CASSIEGRYGYTF
clone_size: NA; v_call: TRBV27; j_call: TRBJ2-7; d_call: NA; cdr3_nt: TGTGCCAGCAGTCTAGGACAGTCCTACGAGCAGTACTTC; cdr3_aa: CASSLGQSYEQYF
clone_size: NA; v_call: TRBV12-3/TRBV12-4; j_call: TRBJ2-5; d_call: NA; cdr3_nt: TGTGCCAGCAGTTTCCTCCAAGAGACCCAGTACTTC; cdr3_aa: CASSFLQETQYF
clone_size: NA; v_call: TRBV12-3/TRBV12-4; j_call: TRBJ2-3; d_call: NA; cdr3_nt: TGTGCCAGCAGTTTGCGGGGTACAGATACGCAGTATTTT; cdr3_aa: CASSLRGTDTQYF
clone_size: NA; v_call: TRBV19; j_call: TRBJ1-1; d_call: TRBD1; cdr3_nt: TGTGCCAGTAGTATTACAGGGGACACTGAAGCTTTCTTT; cdr3_aa: CASSITGDTEAFF
clone_size: NA; v_call: TRBV29-1; j_call: TRBJ2-7; d_call: NA; cdr3_nt: TGCAGCGTTGATTCAGGGTACGAGCAGTACTTC; cdr3_aa: CSVDSGYEQYF
clone_size: once; v_call: TRBV6-5; j_call: TRBJ2-3; d_call: NA; cdr3_nt: TGTGCCAGCACCCTATCTAGCGCCCACCGGTATACGCAGTATTTT; cdr3_aa: CASTLSSAHRYTQYF
clone_size: NA; v_call: TRBV7-2; j_call: TRBJ2-6; d_call: TRBD1; cdr3_nt: TGTGCCAGCAGCCCTGGGACAGGGGGCCCCTCTGGGGCCAACGTCCTGACTTTC; cdr3_aa: CASSPGTGGPSGANVLTF
clone_size: NA; v_call: TRBV28; j_call: TRBJ1-4; d_call: TRBD1; cdr3_nt: TGTGCCAGCAGTTCGGGACAGGGAAATGAAAAACTGTTTTTT; cdr3_aa: CASSSGQGNEKLFF
clone_size: NA; v_call: TRBV4-1; j_call: TRBJ2-1; d_call: NA; cdr3_nt: TGCGCCAGCAGCCAAGGAGGGAATAGCGGTAACAATGAGCAGTTCTTC; cdr3_aa: CASSQGGNSGNNEQFF
clone_size: NA; v_call: TRBV3-1/TRBV3-2; j_call: TRBJ2-1; d_call: TRBD2; cdr3_nt: TGTGCCAGCAGGCCAACCGGACTAGCGGGATTAGAGCAGTTCTTC; cdr3_aa: CASRPTGLAGLEQFF